The rows below give T cell receptor beta chains drawn from one sample of a study of blood T cell repertoires in COVID-19. Generated by immunoSEQ multiplex PCR, the TCRdb table keeps only in-frame clones and is missing some. The data contain fewer than 200,000 clones, around 90% of them singletons. Source material: peripheral blood. These TCRs come from a man between 50 and 59 years old with acute or convalescent COVID-19. Both conserved end residues are part of each CDR3. The order of the fields is CDR3 length, D gene, J gene, V gene, clone size, CDR3 protein, CDR3 DNA. D genes are given only for firm matches. Part of the rows lack a size; the others show once, few, many or a class for expanded clones.

13,TRBD2,TRBJ2-1,TRBV7-3,-,CASSFGGYNEQFF,TGTGCCAGCAGCTTCGGGGGGTACAATGAGCAGTTCTTC
18,-,TRBJ1-1,TRBV5-1,-,CASSLASPSQGSNTEAFF,TGCGCCAGCAGCTTGGCCAGCCCAAGTCAGGGGTCGAACACTGAAGCTTTCTTT
14,-,TRBJ2-5,TRBV18,-,CASALLAAQETQYF,TGTGCCAGCGCTTTACTAGCTGCGCAAGAGACCCAGTACTTC
13,-,TRBJ1-5,TRBV7-9,-,CASTAQGNQPQHF,TGTGCCAGCACCGCACAGGGCAATCAGCCCCAGCATTTT
13,TRBD1,TRBJ1-2,TRBV6-2/TRBV6-3,-,CASSYRDSGGYTF,TGTGCCAGCAGTTACCGGGACAGCGGTGGCTACACCTTC
14,TRBD1,TRBJ2-7,TRBV7-2,-,CASSPGTGEGEQYF,TGTGCCAGCAGCCCCGGGACAGGGGAAGGTGAGCAGTACTTC
15,-,TRBJ1-5,TRBV19,-,CASSIGGGGNQPQHF,TGTGCCAGTAGTATAGGGGGAGGGGGCAATCAGCCCCAGCATTTT
18,TRBD2,TRBJ2-3,TRBV4-2,-,CASSQALLAGTSTDTQYF,TGTGCCAGCAGCCAAGCTCTACTAGCGGGGACTAGCACAGATACGCAGTATTTT
15,TRBD1,TRBJ2-7,TRBV11-2,-,CASRTVQGANYEQYF,TGTGCCAGCAGAACAGTACAGGGGGCGAACTACGAGCAGTACTTC
13,-,TRBJ2-3,TRBV9,-,CASSVLSTDTQYF,TGTGCCAGCAGCGTTCTAAGCACAGATACGCAGTATTTT
16,-,TRBJ1-4,TRBV5-5,-,CASSLGNGETNEKLFF,TGTGCCAGCAGCTTAGGGAACGGGGAAACTAATGAAAAACTGTTTTTT
14,TRBD1,TRBJ1-1,TRBV11-2,-,CASSSGQGNTEAFF,TGTGCCAGCTCGTCGGGACAGGGGAACACTGAAGCTTTCTTT
14,TRBD1,TRBJ1-1,TRBV18,-,CASSPLTGALEAFF,TGTGCCAGCTCACCACTCACAGGGGCGTTAGAAGCTTTCTTT
13,TRBD2,TRBJ2-7,TRBV29-1,-,CSGREGLTYEQYF,TGCAGCGGGCGGGAGGGCCTGACCTACGAGCAGTACTTC
15,-,TRBJ2-1,TRBV28,-,CASSFLRSSYNEQFF,TGTGCCAGCAGTTTTCTCCGGAGCTCCTACAATGAGCAGTTCTTC
12,-,TRBJ2-1,TRBV6-2/TRBV6-3,-,CASSYFRNEQFF,TGTGCCAGCAGTTACTTCCGGAATGAGCAGTTCTTC
12,TRBD1,TRBJ2-2,TRBV29-1,-,CSVWTGNGELFF,TGCAGCGTGTGGACAGGGAACGGGGAGCTGTTTTTT
14,-,TRBJ2-7,TRBV2,once,CASSGASADNEQYF,TGTGCCAGCAGTGGTGCTAGCGCGGACAACGAGCAGTACTTC
12,TRBD2,TRBJ2-3,TRBV11-2,once,CASSLGGNTQYF,TGTGCCAGCAGCTTGGGGGGGAATACGCAGTATTTT
12,-,TRBJ1-1,TRBV12-3/TRBV12-4,-,CASSFVGPEAFF,TGTGCCAGCAGTTTTGTTGGCCCTGAAGCTTTCTTT
12,-,TRBJ1-5,TRBV12-3/TRBV12-4,-,CASSFSGQPQHF,TGTGCCAGCAGTTTCTCTGGCCAGCCCCAGCATTTT
16,TRBD2,TRBJ2-1,TRBV6-2/TRBV6-3,-,CASSRGIAGGHNEQFF,TGTGCCAGCAGTAGGGGCATAGCGGGGGGACACAATGAGCAGTTCTTC
15,-,TRBJ2-2,TRBV6-6,-,CASSLGYPNTGELFF,TGTGCCAGCAGTCTCGGGTACCCGAACACCGGGGAGCTGTTTTTT
15,TRBD1,TRBJ2-7,TRBV6-5,-,CASRLGTGNSYEQYF,TGTGCCAGCAGACTCGGGACAGGGAACTCCTACGAGCAGTACTTC
12,-,TRBJ1-3,TRBV11-2,once,CASSSVGNTIYF,TGTGCCAGCAGCTCGGTAGGAAACACCATATATTTT
14,-,TRBJ1-5,TRBV15,-,CATSRVEGGQPQHF,TGTGCCACCAGCAGAGTTGAAGGCGGTCAGCCCCAGCATTTT
18,TRBD2,TRBJ2-5,TRBV9,-,CASSVDSSGRTGPETQYF,TGTGCCAGCAGCGTAGATTCTAGCGGGAGGACCGGTCCAGAGACCCAGTACTTC
16,-,TRBJ1-5,TRBV19,-,CASRASGSGDDQPQHF,TGTGCCAGTAGAGCTTCTGGTTCAGGGGATGATCAGCCCCAGCATTTT
11,-,TRBJ2-1,TRBV5-1,-,CASSLTHEQFF,TGCGCCAGCAGCTTAACACATGAGCAGTTCTTC
15,TRBD2,TRBJ2-5,TRBV3-1/TRBV3-2,-,CASSQRGLAGETQYF,TGTGCCAGCAGCCAGAGGGGACTAGCGGGAGAGACCCAGTACTTC
16,-,TRBJ1-2,TRBV6-2/TRBV6-3,-,CASSYGPTAEGYGYTF,TGTGCCAGCAGTTACGGCCCAACAGCCGAGGGTTATGGCTACACCTTC
14,-,TRBJ1-1,TRBV2,-,CASSERGQNTEAFF,TGTGCCAGCAGTGAGCGGGGCCAGAACACTGAAGCTTTCTTT
13,-,TRBJ1-1,TRBV5-1,few,CASSLTENTEAFF,TGCGCCAGCAGCTTGACAGAGAACACTGAAGCTTTCTTT
14,TRBD2,TRBJ2-2,TRBV6-5,few,CARRAGERTGELFF,TGTGCCAGGAGAGCGGGGGAACGGACCGGGGAGCTGTTTTTT
14,-,TRBJ1-2,TRBV3-1/TRBV3-2,few,CASSQEQGASGYTF,TGTGCCAGCAGCCAAGAGCAGGGCGCGAGTGGCTACACCTTC
14,-,TRBJ2-1,TRBV7-3,-,CASSLTGAYNEQFF,TGTGCCAGCAGCTTAACGGGGGCGTACAATGAGCAGTTCTTC
13,-,TRBJ1-4,TRBV10-3,-,CASREGPNEKLFF,TGTGCCAGCAGAGAGGGGCCTAATGAAAAACTGTTTTTT
14,TRBD2,TRBJ2-3,TRBV11-2,-,CASSLVREPDTQYF,TGTGCCAGCAGCTTAGTGCGGGAGCCCGATACGCAGTATTTT
15,TRBD1,TRBJ1-1,TRBV30,-,CAYTPGQGLNTEAFF,TGTGCCTATACCCCGGGACAGGGTTTGAACACTGAAGCTTTCTTT